This is a list of T cell receptor beta chains from one sample in a study of CD4 T cells in relation to SARS-CoV-2 and coronaviruses. Here immunoSEQ multiplex PCR was the method, and the copy in TCRdb shows in-frame clones only, minus some. Of around 20,000 clones listed, nearly 75% are singletons. No antigen has been assigned to these receptors. The source material was CD4+ T cells from PBMCs, cultured in vitro. Receptors originate from a human donor in good health. Both conserved end residues are part of each CDR3. A D gene is named only where the DNA matches it firmly. Only some rows state a clone size, as once, few, many or a class for expanded clones.

NA,TRBD1,TRBJ1-4,TRBV5-1,CASSPLLDRGHEKLFF,TGCGCCAGCAGCCCCCTCCTAGACAGGGGTCATGAAAAACTGTTTTTT
NA,NA,TRBJ1-6,TRBV19,CASSIDLTDRNNNSPLHF,TGTGCCAGTAGTATAGATCTAACTGACAGAAACAATAATTCACCCCTCCACTTT
once,NA,TRBJ2-5,TRBV5-1,CASSLEETQYF,TGCGCCAGCAGCTTGGAGGAGACCCAGTACTTC
NA,NA,TRBJ1-1,TRBV19,CASTKMRGLRTEAFF,TGTGCCAGTACCAAAATGCGGGGGCTGAGGACTGAAGCTTTCTTT
NA,TRBD2,TRBJ2-7,TRBV5-1,CASSLESGGLSYEQYF,TGCGCCAGCAGCTTGGAATCGGGGGGGTTGTCCTACGAGCAGTACTTC
NA,NA,TRBJ1-3,TRBV9,CASSVGGTSGNTIYF,TGTGCCAGCAGCGTAGGCGGGACCTCTGGAAACACCATATATTTT
NA,NA,TRBJ1-3,TRBV6-1,CASSEGLGNTIYF,TGTGCCAGCAGTGAAGGGTTGGGGAACACCATATATTTT
NA,TRBD2,TRBJ2-7,TRBV19,CASSILGLAGDTPGEQYF,TGTGCCAGTAGTATATTGGGACTAGCGGGAGATACCCCCGGGGAGCAGTACTTC
NA,NA,TRBJ2-7,TRBV27,CASSLVASSYEQYF,TGTGCCAGCAGTTTGGTGGCGTCGAGCTACGAGCAGTACTTC
NA,NA,TRBJ2-7,TRBV4-1,CASSPALRAYEQYF,TGCGCCAGCAGCCCGGCATTAAGGGCCTACGAGCAGTACTTC
few,NA,TRBJ2-7,TRBV19,CASSSPRPPYEQYF,TGTGCCAGTTCCTCCCCCCGGCCCCCCTACGAGCAGTACTTC
NA,TRBD1,TRBJ1-3,TRBV3-1/TRBV3-2,CASSRGQRFSGNTIYF,TGTGCCAGCAGCCGGGGACAGCGGTTCTCTGGAAACACCATATATTTT
NA,NA,TRBJ1-2,TRBV6-5,CASSSGNGYTF,TGTGCCAGCAGTTCCGGTAACGGCTACACCTTC
NA,NA,TRBJ2-7,TRBV27,CASSLRVAYSYEQYF,TGTGCCAGCAGCCTCAGGGTAGCTTATTCCTACGAGCAGTACTTC